This T cell receptor (beta chain) was recovered during a study of technical replicates of blood from a few donors. Sequencing was performed with immunoSEQ multiplex PCR; in TCRdb, only in-frame clones are kept and a portion is missing. The profile shows approximately 85,000 clones, about 92% of them singletons. The TCR sequence derives from a human donor in good health. Sample: T cells isolated from PBMCs.

The chain's CDR3 is CASSEGTVEQETQYF. The CDR3 DNA reads TGTGCCAGCAGTGAAGGGACAGTAGAGCAAGAGACCCAGTACTTC. The rearrangement uses TRBV27 and TRBJ2-5; 7 nucleotides agree with TRBD1. The germline V gene has CDR1 MNHEY and CDR2 SMNVEV (reference sequence). This CDR3 comprises 15 residues. V lost 5 bases, J lost 2 bases, and 8 bases stayed unmatched.